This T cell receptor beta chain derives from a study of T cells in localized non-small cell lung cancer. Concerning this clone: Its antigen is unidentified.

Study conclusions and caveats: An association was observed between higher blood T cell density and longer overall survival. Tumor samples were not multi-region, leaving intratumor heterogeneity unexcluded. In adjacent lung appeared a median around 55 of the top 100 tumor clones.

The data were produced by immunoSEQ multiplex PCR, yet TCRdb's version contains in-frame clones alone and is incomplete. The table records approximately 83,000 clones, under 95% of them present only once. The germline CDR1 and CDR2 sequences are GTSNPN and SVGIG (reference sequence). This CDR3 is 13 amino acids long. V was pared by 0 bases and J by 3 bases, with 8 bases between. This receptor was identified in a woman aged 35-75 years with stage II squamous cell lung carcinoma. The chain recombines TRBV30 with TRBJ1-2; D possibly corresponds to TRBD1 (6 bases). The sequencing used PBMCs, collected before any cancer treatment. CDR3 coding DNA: TGTGCCTGGAGTGTACAGGGAGACTATGGCTACACCTTC. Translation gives CAWSVQGDYGYTF.